Below are 5 T cell receptor beta chains sequenced from a single sample in a study of blood T cell repertoires in COVID-19. TCRdb's table, derived via immunoSEQ multiplex PCR, lists solely in-frame clones and lacks some. This sample carries approximately 380,000 clones, about 85% of them seen once, and the ten largest clones take 3% to 4.5%. Sequencing used peripheral blood. All receptors derive from a woman aged 18 to 35 with acute or convalescent COVID-19.

This clone was counted only a few times. This sequence joins TRBV5-1 and TRBJ2-5; perhaps TRBD1 as D (5 bases). CDR1 SGHRS and CDR2 YFSETQ come from the germline V gene. The V and J ends lost 3 bases and 5 bases respectively, with 14 bases between them. The CDR3 loop spans 14 amino acids. The CDR3 DNA reads TGCGCCAGCAGCTCGTTAAGGGGCGGTGAGACCCAGTACTTC. Its translation: CASSSLRGGETQYF.

The rearrangement joins TRBV6-5 to TRBJ2-1; 8 positions agree with TRBD2. Germline V gene lookup returns CDR1 MNHEY and CDR2 SVGAGI. The CDR3 covers 16 residues. Losses at the gene ends were 4 bases for V and 6 bases for J; bases not matched to a gene: 11. The CDR3 sequence: CASSSPGLEGSNEQFF. CDR3 bases: TGTGCCAGCAGTTCTCCGGGACTAGAGGGGAGCAATGAGCAGTTCTTC.

V usage is TRBV2 and J usage is TRBJ2-3, with 7 bases that match TRBD2. CDR3 size: 14 residues. V was pared by 7 bases and J by 1 base, with 5 bases of the junction left unmatched. Looked up from germline, CDR1 is SNHLY and CDR2 is FYNNEI. The CDR3 protein is CASISGPGTDTQYF. The CDR3 DNA follows: TGTGCCAGCATTAGCGGGCCGGGCACAGATACGCAGTATTTT.

The rearrangement joins TRBV28 to TRBJ1-4, with D possibly matching TRBD1 (6 bases). The CDR3 spans 14 residues. Germline loops: CDR1 MDHEN, CDR2 SYDVKM. V was cut by 2 bases and J by 7 bases, with 11 bases left in between. CDR3 in amino acids: CASSLGTLGEKLFF. The CDR3 DNA reads as TGTGCCAGCAGTTTAGGGACATTAGGTGAAAAACTGTTTTTT.

This clone was seen only once. CDR3 nucleotide sequence: TGTGCCAGCAGTTTAGCGGGGGGGCAAGGCACCGGGGAGCTGTTTTTT. Translating gives CASSLAGGQGTGELFF. The J gene is TRBJ2-2, the V gene TRBV27; 9 bases are a match to TRBD2. The V gene end was trimmed by 2 bases and the J gene end by 4 bases; junction bases not matched to a gene: 5. The CDR3 is 16 residues long. The germline V gene encodes CDR1 MNHEY and CDR2 SMNVEV (reference sequence).